This is a list of T cell receptor beta chains from one sample in a study of human T cells and chemical hapten exposure. MiXCR, run by TCRdb on the RACE reads, gives a single entry per CDR3 protein. Here the sample spans 62,000 or so distinct CDR3 sequences, 9.5% to 12% being singletons. Sequenced material: whole blood, taken in connection with sensitization to the hapten diphenylcyclopropenone (DPC). These TCRs come from a woman aged 25-40 years with alopecia areata. Some clones in this sample may be carry-over from other donors' samples. Both conserved end residues are part of each CDR3. D genes are given only for firm matches. Size values are once, few and many counts, or a class for expanded clones, and some rows have none.

d_call: .; v_call: TRBV12-5; clone_size: .; j_call: TRBJ2-6; cdr3_aa: CASGLGRISGANVLTF; cdr3_nt: TGTGCTAGTGGTTTGGGCAGGATCTCTGGGGCCAACGTCCTGACTTTC
d_call: .; v_call: TRBV5-1; clone_size: few; j_call: TRBJ2-1; cdr3_aa: CASSFAGEQFF; cdr3_nt: TGCGCCAGCAGCTTTGCGGGGGAGCAGTTCTTC
d_call: .; v_call: TRBV5-4; clone_size: few; j_call: TRBJ2-3; cdr3_aa: CASSLGPREYTDTQYF; cdr3_nt: TGTGCCAGCAGCTTAGGTCCCAGGGAATACACAGATACGCAGTATTTT
d_call: .; v_call: TRBV4-3; clone_size: many; j_call: TRBJ1-6; cdr3_aa: CASSQFRRVSLDSPLHF; cdr3_nt: TGCGCCAGCAGCCAATTTAGACGGGTTTCTTTGGATTCACCCCTCCACTTT
d_call: .; v_call: TRBV20-1; clone_size: .; j_call: TRBJ1-5; cdr3_aa: CSARDASVKGTSQPQHF; cdr3_nt: TGCAGTGCTAGAGATGCCTCGGTGAAGGGCACTAGTCAGCCCCAGCATTTT
d_call: TRBD2; v_call: TRBV28; clone_size: .; j_call: TRBJ2-1; cdr3_aa: CASSSSTSGGADEQFF; cdr3_nt: TGTGCCAGCAGTTCCTCGACTAGCGGGGGGGCCGATGAGCAGTTCTTC
d_call: .; v_call: TRBV18; clone_size: .; j_call: TRBJ2-7; cdr3_aa: CASSPGSAGDGEQYF; cdr3_nt: TGTGCCAGCTCACCAGGAAGCGCAGGGGATGGGGAGCAGTACTTC
d_call: .; v_call: TRBV14; clone_size: few; j_call: TRBJ1-2; cdr3_aa: CASSQVLLYGYTF; cdr3_nt: TGTGCCAGCAGCCAAGTGCTTCTATATGGCTACACCTTC
d_call: TRBD1; v_call: TRBV28; clone_size: .; j_call: TRBJ1-4; cdr3_aa: CASRTGEGKLFF; cdr3_nt: TGTGCCAGCAGGACAGGGGAGGGGAAACTGTTTTTT
d_call: .; v_call: TRBV7-2; clone_size: few; j_call: TRBJ1-1; cdr3_aa: CASSPHKNTEAFF; cdr3_nt: TGTGCCAGCAGCCCCCACAAGAACACTGAAGCTTTCTTT
d_call: TRBD1; v_call: TRBV29-1; clone_size: few; j_call: TRBJ1-1; cdr3_aa: CSIKGGTGKRWPEAFF; cdr3_nt: TGCAGCATAAAGGGCGGGACAGGGAAGCGCTGGCCTGAAGCTTTCTTT
d_call: .; v_call: TRBV20-1; clone_size: .; j_call: TRBJ1-5; cdr3_aa: CSAKSPAGGNQPQHF; cdr3_nt: TGCAGTGCTAAGTCTCCGGCAGGGGGCAATCAGCCCCAGCATTTT
d_call: TRBD1; v_call: TRBV7-9; clone_size: .; j_call: TRBJ1-2; cdr3_aa: CASSRDRRGYTF; cdr3_nt: TGTGCCAGCAGCCGGGACAGGCGGGGCTACACCTTC
d_call: .; v_call: TRBV12-3/TRBV12-4; clone_size: few; j_call: TRBJ1-1; cdr3_aa: CASSRDIGRAFF; cdr3_nt: TGTGCCAGCAGCAGGGACATAGGGAGGGCTTTCTTT
d_call: .; v_call: TRBV3-1; clone_size: .; j_call: TRBJ2-1; cdr3_aa: CASSQRDGGEQFF; cdr3_nt: TGTGCCAGCAGCCAAAGAGACGGGGGTGAGCAGTTCTTC
d_call: .; v_call: TRBV20-1; clone_size: many; j_call: TRBJ1-1; cdr3_aa: CSASRRGSGTEAFF; cdr3_nt: TGCAGTGCTAGCCGGAGGGGGTCCGGCACTGAAGCTTTCTTT
d_call: .; v_call: TRBV10-3; clone_size: few; j_call: TRBJ2-3; cdr3_aa: CAISDGGIADTQYF; cdr3_nt: TGTGCCATCAGTGATGGGGGCATCGCAGATACGCAGTATTTT
d_call: TRBD1; v_call: TRBV6-2/TRBV6-3; clone_size: many; j_call: TRBJ1-5; cdr3_aa: CASSRQGNQPQHF; cdr3_nt: TGTGCCAGCAGCCGACAGGGGAATCAGCCCCAGCATTTT
d_call: .; v_call: TRBV11-2; clone_size: .; j_call: TRBJ2-5; cdr3_aa: CASSSTGTYQETQYF; cdr3_nt: TGTGCCAGCAGCTCTACCGGGACATACCAAGAGACCCAGTACTTC
d_call: .; v_call: TRBV28; clone_size: many; j_call: TRBJ1-3; cdr3_aa: CASRGPGNTIYF; cdr3_nt: TGTGCCAGCAGAGGGCCTGGAAACACCATATATTTT
d_call: TRBD1; v_call: TRBV7-9; clone_size: .; j_call: TRBJ1-2; cdr3_aa: CASSLALDRATSNYGYTF; cdr3_nt: TGTGCCAGCAGCTTAGCCCTAGACAGGGCTACCTCTAACTATGGCTACACCTTC
d_call: .; v_call: TRBV29-1; clone_size: .; j_call: TRBJ1-1; cdr3_aa: CSVENPETTGIF; cdr3_nt: TGCAGCGTTGAGAACCCCGAAACGACGGGCATTTTT
d_call: TRBD1; v_call: TRBV18; clone_size: .; j_call: TRBJ1-1; cdr3_aa: CASSQTGQGARTEAFF; cdr3_nt: TGTGCCAGCTCACAAACGGGACAGGGGGCGCGGACTGAAGCTTTCTTT
d_call: .; v_call: TRBV5-5; clone_size: many; j_call: TRBJ1-6; cdr3_aa: CASSGEGFGHSPLHF; cdr3_nt: TGTGCCAGCAGCGGCGAGGGGTTCGGTCATTCACCCCTCCACTTT
d_call: TRBD1; v_call: TRBV5-1; clone_size: many; j_call: TRBJ2-1; cdr3_aa: CASSPGQGFNEQFF; cdr3_nt: TGCGCCAGCAGCCCGGGACAGGGGTTCAATGAGCAGTTCTTC
d_call: .; v_call: TRBV7-3; clone_size: .; j_call: TRBJ2-6; cdr3_aa: CASNLGGSPSGANVLTF; cdr3_nt: TGTGCCAGCAACTTGGGGGGTTCCCCCTCTGGGGCCAACGTCCTGACTTTC
d_call: TRBD1; v_call: TRBV18; clone_size: .; j_call: TRBJ2-7; cdr3_aa: CASSPADRPSYEQYF; cdr3_nt: TGTGCCAGCTCACCAGCGGACAGGCCCTCCTACGAGCAGTACTTC
d_call: .; v_call: TRBV18; clone_size: .; j_call: TRBJ2-1; cdr3_aa: CASSIGGDEQFF; cdr3_nt: TGTGCCAGCTCAATCGGAGGTGATGAGCAGTTCTTC
d_call: TRBD2; v_call: TRBV11-2; clone_size: .; j_call: TRBJ2-1; cdr3_aa: CAGSYSPGLAGWNEQFF; cdr3_nt: TGTGCCGGCAGCTACTCCCCCGGACTAGCGGGGTGGAATGAGCAGTTCTTC
d_call: TRBD1; v_call: TRBV12-3/TRBV12-4; clone_size: few; j_call: TRBJ1-5; cdr3_aa: CASSPSGQGNQPQHF; cdr3_nt: TGTGCCAGCAGTCCATCCGGACAGGGCAATCAGCCCCAGCATTTT
d_call: TRBD1; v_call: TRBV18; clone_size: few; j_call: TRBJ2-7; cdr3_aa: CASSLRRQGGFYEQYF; cdr3_nt: TGTGCCAGCTCACTAAGAAGACAGGGGGGGTTCTACGAGCAGTACTTC
d_call: .; v_call: TRBV7-2; clone_size: many; j_call: TRBJ1-2; cdr3_aa: CASSRDSNYGYTF; cdr3_nt: TGTGCCAGCAGCCGCGACAGTAACTATGGCTACACCTTC
d_call: .; v_call: TRBV5-5; clone_size: .; j_call: TRBJ2-3; cdr3_aa: CASSSHWTATDTQYF; cdr3_nt: TGTGCCAGCAGCTCCCATTGGACAGCCACAGATACGCAGTATTTT
d_call: TRBD1; v_call: TRBV9; clone_size: .; j_call: TRBJ2-7; cdr3_aa: CASSVRQGNSEQYF; cdr3_nt: TGTGCCAGCAGCGTCCGACAGGGCAATTCCGAGCAGTACTTC
d_call: .; v_call: TRBV29-1; clone_size: few; j_call: TRBJ2-6; cdr3_aa: CSVGAASGANVLTF; cdr3_nt: TGCAGCGTTGGGGCAGCATCTGGGGCCAACGTCCTGACTTTC
d_call: TRBD2; v_call: TRBV29-1; clone_size: many; j_call: TRBJ2-5; cdr3_aa: CSVGGLATKETQYF; cdr3_nt: TGCAGCGTGGGGGGACTAGCGACCAAAGAGACCCAGTACTTC
d_call: TRBD2; v_call: TRBV7-2; clone_size: many; j_call: TRBJ2-3; cdr3_aa: CASSPSGGADTQYF; cdr3_nt: TGTGCCAGCAGCCCAAGCGGGGGGGCAGATACGCAGTATTTT
d_call: .; v_call: TRBV14; clone_size: many; j_call: TRBJ2-2; cdr3_aa: CASSQVQGTGELFF; cdr3_nt: TGTGCCAGCAGCCAAGTTCAGGGTACCGGGGAGCTGTTTTTT
d_call: .; v_call: TRBV7-9; clone_size: few; j_call: TRBJ2-1; cdr3_aa: CASSLRGTAGTERFF; cdr3_nt: TGTGCCAGCAGCTTACGGGGGACAGCCGGGACCGAACGGTTCTTC